A selection of T cell receptor beta chains follows, all from one sample in a study of regulatory T cells in long-lasting Graves disease. A single record per CDR3 protein comes from TCRdb applying MiXCR to the multiplex PCR reads. The sample contains roughly 420,000 distinct CDR3 sequences, about a sixth of which appear only once. A further study also used this sample, focusing on T cells in Graves' hyperthyroidism and ophthalmopathy.

The sample was peripheral blood mononuclear cells (PBMCs), taken at new diagnosis, from a patient treated with antithyroid drugs. The receptors derive from a woman aged 25 to 39 with Graves disease. The CDR3 runs from the conserved cysteine through the conserved F or W. The D gene is left open where the match is weak. Size values are once, few and many counts, or a class for expanded clones, and some rows have none.

d_call: .; v_call: TRBV11-2; j_call: TRBJ1-6; clone_size: .; cdr3_aa: CASSLGQGGTPLHF; cdr3_nt: TGTGCCAGCAGCTTAGGTCAGGGAGGTACACCCCTCCACTTT
d_call: TRBD1; v_call: TRBV3-1; j_call: TRBJ2-7; clone_size: many; cdr3_aa: CASQRQGAYEQYF; cdr3_nt: TGTGCCAGCCAGCGACAGGGGGCCTACGAGCAGTACTTC
d_call: .; v_call: TRBV11-2; j_call: TRBJ1-1; clone_size: many; cdr3_aa: CASSHPNLEGAFF; cdr3_nt: TGTGCCAGCAGCCACCCCAATCTCGAAGGCGCTTTCTTT
d_call: .; v_call: TRBV20-1; j_call: TRBJ2-4; clone_size: .; cdr3_aa: CSARERFLTKNIQYF; cdr3_nt: TGCAGTGCTAGAGAAAGGTTTCTAACCAAAAACATTCAGTACTTC
d_call: .; v_call: TRBV10-3; j_call: TRBJ1-2; clone_size: .; cdr3_aa: CAISARTETYGYTF; cdr3_nt: TGTGCCATCAGTGCGAGGACAGAGACCTATGGCTACACCTTC
d_call: TRBD1; v_call: TRBV7-9; j_call: TRBJ1-2; clone_size: many; cdr3_aa: CASAGQARTNYGYTF; cdr3_nt: TGTGCCAGCGCGGGACAGGCACGAACTAACTATGGCTACACCTTC
d_call: TRBD2; v_call: TRBV27; j_call: TRBJ2-1; clone_size: many; cdr3_aa: CASSFKLAVMDEQFF; cdr3_nt: TGTGCCAGCAGTTTCAAACTAGCGGTGATGGATGAGCAGTTCTTC
d_call: TRBD2; v_call: TRBV20-1; j_call: TRBJ2-7; clone_size: many; cdr3_aa: CSAREGLAGEQYF; cdr3_nt: TGCAGTGCTCGAGAAGGACTAGCGGGGGAGCAGTACTTC
d_call: TRBD2; v_call: TRBV20-1; j_call: TRBJ2-7; clone_size: many; cdr3_aa: CSARERGRVPYEQYF; cdr3_nt: TGCAGTGCTAGAGAACGGGGGAGGGTGCCTTACGAGCAGTACTTC
d_call: TRBD1; v_call: TRBV20-1; j_call: TRBJ2-7; clone_size: many; cdr3_aa: CSARSGQGSYEQYF; cdr3_nt: TGCAGTGCTAGGTCGGGACAGGGCTCCTACGAGCAGTACTTC
d_call: .; v_call: TRBV5-1; j_call: TRBJ1-6; clone_size: .; cdr3_aa: CASSLDLTNSPLHF; cdr3_nt: TGTGCCAGCAGCCTGGACCTAACCAATTCACCCCTCCACTTT
d_call: .; v_call: TRBV7-9; j_call: TRBJ2-1; clone_size: many; cdr3_aa: CASSVTSNEQFF; cdr3_nt: TGTGCCAGCAGCGTTACTAGTAATGAGCAGTTCTTC
d_call: TRBD2; v_call: TRBV20-1; j_call: TRBJ2-7; clone_size: .; cdr3_aa: CSARIPSGTSGRYEQYF; cdr3_nt: TGCAGTGCTAGAATACCGTCGGGGACTAGCGGGAGATACGAGCAGTACTTC
d_call: TRBD1; v_call: TRBV20-1; j_call: TRBJ1-5; clone_size: many; cdr3_aa: CSVAGTGGSQPQHF; cdr3_nt: TGCAGTGTCGCCGGGACAGGGGGTTCTCAGCCCCAGCATTTT
d_call: .; v_call: TRBV7-9; j_call: TRBJ2-5; clone_size: many; cdr3_aa: CASSQQETQYF; cdr3_nt: TGTGCCAGCAGTCAACAGGAGACCCAGTACTTC
d_call: .; v_call: TRBV5-1; j_call: TRBJ2-1; clone_size: many; cdr3_aa: CASSLETTTYNEQFF; cdr3_nt: TGCGCCAGCAGCTTGGAGACTACTACCTACAATGAGCAGTTCTTC
d_call: TRBD1; v_call: TRBV7-9; j_call: TRBJ2-7; clone_size: few; cdr3_aa: CASSPGQPFPYEQYF; cdr3_nt: TGTGCCAGCAGCCCGGGACAGCCTTTTCCCTACGAGCAGTACTTC
d_call: .; v_call: TRBV28; j_call: TRBJ1-4; clone_size: many; cdr3_aa: CASRTLGEKLFF; cdr3_nt: TGTGCCAGCAGGACCCTCGGGGAAAAACTGTTTTTT
d_call: .; v_call: TRBV6-1; j_call: TRBJ2-7; clone_size: many; cdr3_aa: CASSRGRAYEQYF; cdr3_nt: TGTGCCAGCAGTAGGGGGAGAGCCTACGAGCAGTACTTC
d_call: TRBD1; v_call: TRBV6-5; j_call: TRBJ2-1; clone_size: many; cdr3_aa: CASSYSSGGPNYNEQFF; cdr3_nt: TGTGCCAGCAGTTACTCATCAGGGGGTCCAAACTACAATGAGCAGTTCTTC
d_call: TRBD1; v_call: TRBV19; j_call: TRBJ1-1; clone_size: few; cdr3_aa: CASSIRDRGLSSEAFF; cdr3_nt: TGTGCCAGTAGTATCCGGGACAGGGGGCTTTCGAGTGAAGCTTTCTTT
d_call: .; v_call: TRBV30; j_call: TRBJ1-5; clone_size: many; cdr3_aa: CAWSRGKYSNQPQHF; cdr3_nt: TGTGCCTGGAGCAGGGGCAAATATAGCAATCAGCCCCAGCATTTT
d_call: TRBD2; v_call: TRBV28; j_call: TRBJ2-3; clone_size: .; cdr3_aa: CASRLAGGDDTQYF; cdr3_nt: TGTGCCAGCAGACTAGCGGGAGGGGACGATACGCAGTATTTT
d_call: .; v_call: TRBV30; j_call: TRBJ2-1; clone_size: many; cdr3_aa: CAWLGGGRGGGEQFF; cdr3_nt: TGTGCCTGGCTTGGGGGCGGGAGAGGAGGTGGTGAGCAGTTCTTC
d_call: TRBD1; v_call: TRBV5-4; j_call: TRBJ2-1; clone_size: few; cdr3_aa: CASSFQGADEQFF; cdr3_nt: TGTGCCAGCAGCTTTCAGGGGGCTGATGAGCAGTTCTTC
d_call: TRBD1; v_call: TRBV14; j_call: TRBJ1-4; clone_size: few; cdr3_aa: CASSQDRRTGGGEKLFF; cdr3_nt: TGTGCCAGCAGCCAAGATCGAAGGACAGGCGGAGGCGAAAAACTGTTTTTT
d_call: TRBD2; v_call: TRBV3-1; j_call: TRBJ2-1; clone_size: many; cdr3_aa: CASSRFGTSGRHLHSSYNEQFF; cdr3_nt: TGTGCCAGCAGCCGCTTCGGGACTAGCGGGAGGCACCTCCACTCGTCCTACAATGAGCAGTTCTTC
d_call: TRBD1; v_call: TRBV4-2; j_call: TRBJ1-1; clone_size: .; cdr3_aa: CASSQVEGTGFISAVNTEAFF; cdr3_nt: TGTGCCAGCAGCCAAGTAGAAGGGACAGGGTTTATTTCAGCCGTCAACACTGAAGCTTTCTTT
d_call: TRBD2; v_call: TRBV15; j_call: TRBJ2-2; clone_size: once; cdr3_aa: CATSRLAGEGTGELFF; cdr3_nt: TGTGCCACCAGCAGATTAGCGGGAGAGGGTACCGGGGAGCTGTTTTTT
d_call: .; v_call: TRBV20-1; j_call: TRBJ2-2; clone_size: many; cdr3_aa: CSARGGTTNTGELFF; cdr3_nt: TGCAGTGCTAGAGGGGGGACAACGAACACCGGGGAGCTGTTTTTT
d_call: .; v_call: TRBV20-1; j_call: TRBJ1-1; clone_size: many; cdr3_aa: CSARMDRGSTEAFF; cdr3_nt: TGCAGTGCTAGAATGGACCGGGGAAGCACTGAAGCTTTCTTT
d_call: TRBD1; v_call: TRBV28; j_call: TRBJ1-5; clone_size: many; cdr3_aa: CASSTGGLDQPQHF; cdr3_nt: TGTGCCAGCAGCACAGGGGGCCTGGATCAGCCCCAGCATTTT
d_call: .; v_call: TRBV19; j_call: TRBJ2-1; clone_size: .; cdr3_aa: CASSTLGRGKQFF; cdr3_nt: TGTGCCAGTAGTACCTTGGGACGAGGAAAGCAGTTCTTC
d_call: .; v_call: TRBV5-1; j_call: TRBJ2-1; clone_size: few; cdr3_aa: CASSLVARGGNEQFF; cdr3_nt: TGCGCCAGCAGCTTGGTGGCCAGAGGGGGGAATGAGCAGTTCTTC
d_call: TRBD1; v_call: TRBV12-3/TRBV12-4; j_call: TRBJ1-5; clone_size: many; cdr3_aa: CASSSSGGQPQHF; cdr3_nt: TGTGCCAGCAGTTCGTCAGGGGGTCAGCCCCAGCATTTT
d_call: .; v_call: TRBV27; j_call: TRBJ2-5; clone_size: .; cdr3_aa: CASSLSWRALNGGTQYF; cdr3_nt: TGTGCCAGCAGTTTATCCTGGCGGGCCCTGAATGGAGGGACCCAGTACTTC
d_call: .; v_call: TRBV4-2; j_call: TRBJ2-5; clone_size: .; cdr3_aa: CASSQDSWHSQETQYF; cdr3_nt: TGTGCCAGCAGCCAAGATTCGTGGCACAGCCAAGAGACCCAGTACTTC
d_call: TRBD2; v_call: TRBV7-9; j_call: TRBJ2-1; clone_size: .; cdr3_aa: CASSLWSARERNEQFF; cdr3_nt: TGTGCCAGCAGCTTATGGTCTGCGCGGGAGCGAAATGAGCAGTTCTTC
d_call: TRBD2; v_call: TRBV12-3/TRBV12-4; j_call: TRBJ2-1; clone_size: once; cdr3_aa: CASSYSGKQFF; cdr3_nt: TGTGCCAGCAGTTATAGCGGGAAGCAGTTCTTC
d_call: TRBD1; v_call: TRBV24-1; j_call: TRBJ2-1; clone_size: many; cdr3_aa: CATSDLEDRGGYEQFF; cdr3_nt: TGTGCCACCAGTGATTTGGAGGACAGGGGGGGATATGAGCAGTTCTTC
d_call: TRBD2; v_call: TRBV5-1; j_call: TRBJ2-3; clone_size: many; cdr3_aa: CASSLGTSAGGSDTQYF; cdr3_nt: TGCGCCAGCAGCTTGGGAACTAGCGCCGGAGGGTCAGATACGCAGTATTTT
d_call: .; v_call: TRBV12-3/TRBV12-4; j_call: TRBJ1-2; clone_size: many; cdr3_aa: CASSLNSNNYGYTF; cdr3_nt: TGTGCCAGCAGTTTGAACAGCAATAACTATGGCTACACCTTC
d_call: .; v_call: TRBV28; j_call: TRBJ1-5; clone_size: .; cdr3_aa: CASRSNRVDQPQHF; cdr3_nt: TGTGCCAGCAGGTCTAACAGGGTCGATCAGCCCCAGCATTTT
d_call: .; v_call: TRBV6-5; j_call: TRBJ1-1; clone_size: many; cdr3_aa: CASSYYPPGHRNTEAFF; cdr3_nt: TGTGCCAGCAGTTACTACCCACCGGGACACCGTAACACTGAAGCTTTCTTT
d_call: .; v_call: TRBV7-9; j_call: TRBJ1-1; clone_size: many; cdr3_aa: CASSLPRDLSEKTEAFF; cdr3_nt: TGTGCCAGCAGCTTACCAAGAGACCTTAGCGAAAAGACTGAAGCTTTCTTT
d_call: .; v_call: TRBV7-2; j_call: TRBJ1-2; clone_size: many; cdr3_aa: CASSFNPGPYGYTF; cdr3_nt: TGTGCCAGCAGCTTTAACCCTGGACCCTATGGCTACACCTTC